This T cell receptor (beta chain) was captured in a study of T cell repertoires in cytomegalovirus infection. Overall study context: A matching HLA type, together with CMV infection, was signaled by public TCR beta signatures.

Findings and caveats of the study: HLA-C-restricted CMV-specific TCR beta clonotypes were dominant in the ex vivo response.

Points on this clonotype: Its cognate antigen is unknown.

The CDR3 is 14 residues long. The germline V gene has CDR1 MNHEY and CDR2 SVGAGI. V was cut by 2 bases and J by 4 bases, with 12 bases left in between. TCRdb re-derived calls from the reads in MiXCR, one entry per CDR3 protein. The repertoire consists of about half a million distinct CDR3 sequences, with 33% occurring once and the leading ten covering 15% to 20%. The chain employs TRBV6-5 and TRBJ2-7, with D hard to call. The clonotype comes from a human donor in good health (CMV status not recorded). Some clones in this sample may be carry-over from other donors' samples. This material consisted of cultured PBMCs, taken from culture after CMV antigen stimulation. As DNA, the CDR3 is TGTGCCAGCAGTTACGGCCCTGATGGGTACGAGCAGTACTTC. This gives the protein CASSYGPDGYEQYF.